The 15 T cell receptor beta chains in this list originate from one sample, sequenced in a study of Tregs in tolerant kidney transplant recipients. TCRdb keeps only in-frame clones here, not all; method: immunoSEQ multiplex PCR. Found here are nearly 15,000 clones, around 80% of them singletons; the top ten hold approximately 1.7%. Specimen: Tregs from blood, collected before the transplant. These receptors all come from a human donor who received a combined kidney and bone marrow transplant.

The CDR3: CASSSEGLAAWDEQFF. CDR3 sequence (DNA): TGTGCCAGCAGTTCAGAGGGACTAGCGGCCTGGGATGAGCAGTTCTTC. The rearrangement links TRBV28 to TRBJ2-1; 11 positions agree with TRBD2. This CDR3 contains 16 residues. Germline V lookup: CDR1 MDHEN, CDR2 SYDVKM. V lost 4 bases to trimming and J lost 8 bases; unmatched junction nucleotides: 10.

The chain uses TRBV2 and TRBJ1-2, with D possibly being TRBD1 (5 bases). Trimming shortened V by 7 bases and J by 6 bases, and 15 bases separated the two germline ends. Germline V gene lookup returns CDR1 SNHLY and CDR2 FYNNEI. The CDR3 is 13 amino acids. CDR3 nucleotides: TGTGCCAGCAACTACAAGCAGGGTCATGGCTACACCTTC. Its protein is CASNYKQGHGYTF.

J is TRBJ1-5 and V is TRBV6-5; possibly TRBD1 for D (6 bases). This CDR3 has 14 amino acids. CDR1 MNHEY and CDR2 SVGAGI come from the germline V gene. Between the trimmed V and J ends, which lost 7 bases and 3 bases, there was a span of 13 bases. The CDR3 DNA sequence: TGTGCCAGCAAGGTGGCAGGGGTCAATCAGCCCCAGCATTTT. Its translation is CASKVAGVNQPQHF.

This chain connects TRBV29-1 to TRBJ1-3; maybe TRBD1 (6 bases). CDR1 and CDR2 from the germline V gene are SQVTM and ANQGSEA. The ends were cut back, 4 bases at V and 2 bases at J, with 12 bases in the middle. CDR3 length: 14 residues. The DNA of the CDR3 is TGCAGCGTTGCAACAGGGATCCCTGGAAACACCATATATTTT. It translates to CSVATGIPGNTIYF.

CDR3 nucleotide sequence: TGTGCCAGCAGTGAATATAAAGGGGCGGTCGGAAACACCATATATTTT. Its protein product is CASSEYKGAVGNTIYF. The chain couples TRBV25-1 to TRBJ1-3; tentative D call: TRBD1 (5 bases). Between the trimmed V and J ends, which lost 0 bases and 4 bases, there was a span of 13 bases. Per the germline V gene, CDR1 is MGHDK and CDR2 is SYGVNS. CDR3 length: 16 residues.

The chain couples TRBV7-2 to TRBJ2-7, with 10 bases aligning to TRBD2. The CDR3 sequence is 15 residues long. J gave up 4 bases and V 5 bases, and 8 bases lay outside the gene matches. Germline V gene lookup returns CDR1 SGHTA and CDR2 FQGNSA. CDR3 sequence: CASSRPPSGSYEQYF. The DNA of the CDR3 is TGTGCCAGCAGCCGTCCCCCTAGCGGGAGTTACGAGCAGTACTTC.

This clone turned up a few times. The chain links TRBV5-1 to TRBJ1-1; D perhaps matches TRBD1 (6 bases). The germline CDR1 and CDR2 sequences are SGHRS and YFSETQ. The CDR3 has 14 amino acids. The V gene lost 4 bases and the J gene lost 6 bases, with 16 bases spanning the gap. The chain's CDR3 is CASSRIQGSAEAFF. Here the CDR3 DNA reads TGCGCCAGCAGCCGCATACAGGGTAGCGCTGAAGCTTTCTTT.

Here the CDR3 reads CASSQDPGGNQPQHF. CDR3 bases: TGCGCCAGCAGCCAAGATCCAGGGGGCAATCAGCCCCAGCATTTT. The chain couples TRBV4-1 to TRBJ1-5; D might be TRBD1 (6 bases). This CDR3 contains 15 residues. From germline, CDR1 is MGHRA and CDR2 YSYEKL. Deletions cut 0 bases from V and 2 bases from J, with 8 bases between.

The chain recombines TRBV19 with TRBJ1-1; D perhaps matches TRBD1 (6 bases). From germline, CDR1 is LNHDA and CDR2 SQIVND (reference sequence). There are 15 residues in the CDR3. The ends were cut back, 6 bases at V and 3 bases at J, with 17 bases in the middle. The CDR3 sequence is CASRSGGLWDTEAFF. CDR3 DNA: TGTGCCAGTAGGAGCGGGGGGCTTTGGGACACTGAAGCTTTCTTT. The full variable domain, with the rest looked up from reference TRBV19 and TRBJ1-1, is DGGITQSPKYLFRKEGQNVTLSCEQNLNHDAMYWYRQDPGQGLRLIYYSQIVNDFQKGDIAEGYSVSREKKESFPLTVTSAQKNPTAFYLCASRSGGLWDTEAFFGQGTRLTVV.

This chain uses TRBV5-1 with TRBJ2-7; 7 bases are a match to TRBD1. V gave up 4 bases and J gave up 0 bases; unmatched junction bases: 7. The CDR3 extends over 15 amino acids. Per germline, CDR1 SGHRS and CDR2 YFSETQ. This CDR3 is CASSRGDSSSYEQYF. The CDR3 DNA is TGCGCCAGCAGCCGAGGGGACAGTAGCTCCTACGAGCAGTACTTC. The whole variable domain, filled in from reference TRBV5-1 and TRBJ2-7, reads KAGVTQTPRYLIKTRGQQVTLSCSPISGHRSVSWYQQTPGQGLQFLFEYFSETQRNKGNFPGRFSGRQFSNSRSEMNVSTLELGDSALYLCASSRGDSSSYEQYFGPGTRLTVT.

This chain connects TRBV5-1 to TRBJ1-2, with D perhaps matching TRBD1 (6 bases). Germline values: CDR1 SGHRS, CDR2 YFSETQ. CDR3 length: 13 amino acids. V gave up 1 base and J gave up 3 bases, with 7 bases separating them. CDR3 sequence: CASSLSGDYGYTF. The CDR3 region has the DNA TGCGCCAGCAGCTTGTCAGGGGACTATGGCTACACCTTC.

The V gene is TRBV10-3, the J gene TRBJ2-2; TRBD2 agrees at 16 bases. With 10 bases clipped from V and 0 bases from J, the junction kept 8 bases outside the gene matches. Germline lookup yields CDR1 ENHRY and CDR2 SYGVKD. The CDR3 consists of 18 residues. CDR3 loop: CATRSGTSGGANTGELFF. The CDR3 DNA follows: TGTGCCACCAGATCCGGGACTAGCGGGGGGGCGAACACCGGGGAGCTGTTTTTT.

The chain uses TRBV4-1 and TRBJ2-1, with D perhaps TRBD1 (6 bases). Germline CDR1 and CDR2: MGHRA and YSYEKL. V dropped 4 bases and J dropped 7 bases, with 17 bases sitting between them. CDR3 length equals 15 residues. The DNA for the CDR3 is TGCGCCAGCAGCCCTTTCGGAACAGGGACAAATGAGCAGTTCTTC. This translates into CASSPFGTGTNEQFF.

This CDR3 is CASSFAGGITYNEQFF. CDR3 sequence (DNA): TGTGCCAGCAGCTTCGCGGGCGGGATCACCTACAATGAGCAGTTCTTC. The chain employs TRBV7-9 and TRBJ2-1, with D tentatively TRBD2 (6 bases). From germline, CDR1 is SEHNR and CDR2 FQNEAQ (reference sequence). This CDR3 contains 16 residues. V lost 3 bases and J lost 2, with 14 bases in between.

This clone is categorized as medium-sized. The rearrangement links TRBV7-2 to TRBJ2-1; TRBD2 matches 7 bases. The junction had 5 bases not matched to a gene; V was cut back by 7 bases and J by 5 bases. Looked up from germline, CDR1 is SGHTA and CDR2 is FQGNSA. The CDR3 length is 13 residues. CDR3 in amino acids: CASTRTRNNEQFF. CDR3 coding DNA: TGTGCCAGCACCCGGACTAGGAACAATGAGCAGTTCTTC.